The clone carrying this T cell receptor (beta chain) was found once. Its antigen is undetermined. TCR beta cDNA libraries included unique molecular identifiers. MiXCR was run by TCRdb on the PCR reads, yielding one entry per CDR3 protein. The data show roughly 570,000 distinct CDR3 sequences, around a third seen once. The sample belongs to a study of post-analysis software for immune sequencing data. Points from the study as a whole: The F measure placed samples prepared in the same batch into strongly shared clusters. There was significantly lower normalized Chao1 diversity in multiple sclerosis patients than in controls. Five or six TRBV segments, TRBV5-6, TRBV5-1 and TRBV20-1 among them, were found more frequent in patients than controls.

V lost 3 bases, J lost 4 bases, and 10 bases stayed unmatched. CDR3 length: 17 residues. The V gene's germline CDR1 is SGHRS and CDR2 YFSETQ. The sample was blood. The receptor was isolated from a girl aged 2-17 years with multiple sclerosis. The rearrangement links TRBV5-1 to TRBJ2-2; 9 nucleotides match TRBD2. The CDR3 region is CASSSTAGGPGTGELFF. The CDR3 nucleotides read TGCGCCAGCAGCTCGACGGCGGGGGGGCCGGGCACCGGGGAGCTGTTTTTT.